This T cell receptor (beta chain) was captured in a study of beta chain features in type 1 diabetes. Study context: Patients shared similar age, gender and cell yields with healthy donors. Study-wide results and caveats: Patients and controls would be equally affected if PCR favored shorter templates.

This clone was counted a few times. Its target is not known. CDR1 is SGHTA, CDR2 FQGNSA, per germline. The CDR3 contains 14 residues. J gave up 5 bases and V 7 bases, and 4 bases lay outside the gene matches. Expressed TCRB transcripts were sequenced because the isolated RNA had all been reverse transcribed beforehand. Repertoires were generated with immunoSEQ multiplex PCR, while TCRdb's copy carries only in-frame clones and drops some. Of about 620,000 clones in the sample, about 14% were seen once. The TCR sequence derives from a man aged 18 to 29 in good health. Material: naive CD4+ T cells from blood. V gene TRBV7-2 combines with J gene TRBJ2-4; 11 bases match TRBD2. CDR3 residues: CASTPGLAENIQYF. CDR3 DNA sequence: TGTGCCAGCACCCCGGGACTAGCGGAAAACATTCAGTACTTC.